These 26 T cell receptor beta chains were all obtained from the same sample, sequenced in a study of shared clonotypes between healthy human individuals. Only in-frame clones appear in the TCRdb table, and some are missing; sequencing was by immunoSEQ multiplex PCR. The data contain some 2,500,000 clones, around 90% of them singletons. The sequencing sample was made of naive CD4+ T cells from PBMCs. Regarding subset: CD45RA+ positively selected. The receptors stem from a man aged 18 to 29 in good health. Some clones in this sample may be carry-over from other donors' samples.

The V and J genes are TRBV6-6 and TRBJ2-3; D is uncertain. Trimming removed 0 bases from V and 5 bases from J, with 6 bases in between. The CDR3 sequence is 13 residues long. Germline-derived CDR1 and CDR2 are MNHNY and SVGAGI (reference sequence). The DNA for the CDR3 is TGTGCCAGCAGTTACTCGATCAGAGATACGCAGTATTTT. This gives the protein CASSYSIRDTQYF.

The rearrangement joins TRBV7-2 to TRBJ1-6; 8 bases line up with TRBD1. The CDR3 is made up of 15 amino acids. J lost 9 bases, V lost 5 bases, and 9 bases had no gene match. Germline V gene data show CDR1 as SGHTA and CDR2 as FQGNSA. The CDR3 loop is CASSPGQGMFSPLHF. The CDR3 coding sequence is TGTGCCAGCAGCCCCGGACAGGGAATGTTTTCACCCCTCCACTTT.

The CDR3 reads CASSLDLSGAGTEAFF. The CDR3 bases are TGCGCCAGCAGCTTGGATCTATCTGGGGCTGGGACTGAAGCTTTCTTT. The chain is built from TRBV5-1 and TRBJ1-1, with a possible D match to TRBD1 (5 bases). The germline V gene has CDR1 SGHRS and CDR2 YFSETQ. V lost 0 bases to trimming and J lost 5 bases, with 17 bases between them. This CDR3 spans 16 amino acids.

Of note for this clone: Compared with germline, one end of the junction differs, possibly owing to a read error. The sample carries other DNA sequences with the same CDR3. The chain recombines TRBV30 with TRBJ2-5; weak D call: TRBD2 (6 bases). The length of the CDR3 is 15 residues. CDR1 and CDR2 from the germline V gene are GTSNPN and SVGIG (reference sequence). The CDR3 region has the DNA TGTGCCTGGAGTGTAAGGTCGGGGAGGAAAGAGACTCAGTACTTC. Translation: CAWSVRSGRKETQYF.

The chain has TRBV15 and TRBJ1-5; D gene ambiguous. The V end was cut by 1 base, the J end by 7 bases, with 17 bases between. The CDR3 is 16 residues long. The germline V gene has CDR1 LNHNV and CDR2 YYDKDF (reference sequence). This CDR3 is CATSRGPISTGQPQHF. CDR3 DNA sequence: TGTGCCACCAGCAGAGGCCCGATATCCACGGGGCAGCCCCAGCATTTT.

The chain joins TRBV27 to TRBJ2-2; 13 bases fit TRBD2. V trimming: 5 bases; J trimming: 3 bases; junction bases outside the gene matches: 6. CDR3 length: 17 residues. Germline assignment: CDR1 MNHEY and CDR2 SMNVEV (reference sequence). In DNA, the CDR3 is TGTGCCAGCAGTCGACTAGCGGGAGGCCCTTACACCGGGGAGCTGTTTTTT. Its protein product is CASSRLAGGPYTGELFF.

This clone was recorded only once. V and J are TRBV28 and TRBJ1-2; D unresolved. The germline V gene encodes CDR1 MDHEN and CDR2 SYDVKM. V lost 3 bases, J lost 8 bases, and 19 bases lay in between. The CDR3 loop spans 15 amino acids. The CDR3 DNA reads TGTGCCAGCAGTTTGAGATCCGGGCCTATTCCGGGCTACACCTTC. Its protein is CASSLRSGPIPGYTF.

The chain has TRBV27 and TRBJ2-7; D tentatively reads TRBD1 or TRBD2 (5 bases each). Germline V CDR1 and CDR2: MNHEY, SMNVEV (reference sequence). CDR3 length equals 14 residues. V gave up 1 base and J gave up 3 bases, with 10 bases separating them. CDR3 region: CASSLWGSDYEQYF. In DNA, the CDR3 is TGTGCCAGCAGTTTATGGGGGAGCGACTACGAGCAGTACTTC.

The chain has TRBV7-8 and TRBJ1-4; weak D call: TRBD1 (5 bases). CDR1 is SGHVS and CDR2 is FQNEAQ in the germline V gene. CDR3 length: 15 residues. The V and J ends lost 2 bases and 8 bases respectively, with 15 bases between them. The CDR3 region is CASSLYLGDTEKLFF. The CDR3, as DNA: TGTGCCAGCAGCTTATATTTAGGGGATACCGAAAAACTGTTTTTT.

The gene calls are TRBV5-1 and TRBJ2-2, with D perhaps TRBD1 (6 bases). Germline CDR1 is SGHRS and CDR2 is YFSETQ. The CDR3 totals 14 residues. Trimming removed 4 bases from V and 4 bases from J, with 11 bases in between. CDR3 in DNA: TGCGCCAGCAGCCAGGGGTATGCCACCGGGGAGCTGTTTTTT. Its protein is CASSQGYATGELFF. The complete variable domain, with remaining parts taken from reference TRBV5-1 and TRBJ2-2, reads KAGVTQTPRYLIKTRGQQVTLSCSPISGHRSVSWYQQTPGQGLQFLFEYFSETQRNKGNFPGRFSGRQFSNSRSEMNVSTLELGDSALYLCASSQGYATGELFFGEGSRLTVL.

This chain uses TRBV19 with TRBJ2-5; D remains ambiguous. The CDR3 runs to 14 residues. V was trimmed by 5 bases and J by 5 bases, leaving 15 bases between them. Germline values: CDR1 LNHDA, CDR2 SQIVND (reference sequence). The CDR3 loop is CASSYGGSRETQYF. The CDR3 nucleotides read TGTGCCAGTAGTTACGGCGGTTCACGGGAGACCCAGTACTTC.

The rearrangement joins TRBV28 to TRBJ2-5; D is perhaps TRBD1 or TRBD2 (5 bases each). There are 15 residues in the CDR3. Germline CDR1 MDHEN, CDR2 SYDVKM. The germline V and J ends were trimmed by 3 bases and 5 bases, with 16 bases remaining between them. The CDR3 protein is CASSLRRGWGETQYF. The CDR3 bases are TGTGCCAGCAGTTTGCGCCGGGGCTGGGGGGAGACCCAGTACTTC.

CDR3 nucleotide sequence: TGTGCCAGCAGCTTAAGGGGGACGGGCACTGAAGCTTTCTTT. Residues: CASSLRGTGTEAFF. The chain has TRBV7-2 and TRBJ1-1; D possibly corresponds to TRBD1 (6 bases). V was trimmed by 2 bases and J by 4 bases, leaving 11 bases between them. Germline values: CDR1 SGHTA, CDR2 FQGNSA. The CDR3 contains 14 residues.

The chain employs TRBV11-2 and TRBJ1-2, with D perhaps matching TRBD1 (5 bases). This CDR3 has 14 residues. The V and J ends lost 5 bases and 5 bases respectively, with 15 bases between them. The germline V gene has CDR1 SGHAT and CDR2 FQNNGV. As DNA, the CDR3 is TGTGCCAGCAGCCCCATCTCGGGGGGGTATGGCTACACCTTC. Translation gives CASSPISGGYGYTF.

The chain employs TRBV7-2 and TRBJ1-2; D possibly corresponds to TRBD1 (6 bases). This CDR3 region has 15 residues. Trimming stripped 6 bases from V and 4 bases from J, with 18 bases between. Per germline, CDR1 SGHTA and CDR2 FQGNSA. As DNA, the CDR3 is TGTGCCAGCAGACCCCCGGGGGCCCGTAGCTATGGCTACACCTTC. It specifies CASRPPGARSYGYTF.

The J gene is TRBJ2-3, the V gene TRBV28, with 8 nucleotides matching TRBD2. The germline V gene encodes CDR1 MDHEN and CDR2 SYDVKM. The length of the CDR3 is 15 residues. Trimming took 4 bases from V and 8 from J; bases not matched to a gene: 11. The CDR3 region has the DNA TGTGCCAGCAGTTCTAGCGGGTACCCTGACGGTACGCAGTATTTT. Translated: CASSSSGYPDGTQYF.

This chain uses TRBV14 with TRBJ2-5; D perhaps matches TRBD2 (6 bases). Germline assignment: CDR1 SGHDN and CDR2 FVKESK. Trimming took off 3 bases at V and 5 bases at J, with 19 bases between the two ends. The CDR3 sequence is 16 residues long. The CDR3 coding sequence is TGTGCCAGCAGCCATCGTCTGTGGAGGGGCGAGGAGACCCAGTACTTC. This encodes CASSHRLWRGEETQYF.

CDR3 coding DNA: TGTGCCAGTAGTGGTTGGGGGACAACTTACACCGGGGAGCTGTTTTTT. Amino acid sequence: CASSGWGTTYTGELFF. The chain combines TRBV19 with TRBJ2-2; perhaps TRBD1 as D (6 bases). Trimming took 5 bases from V and 3 from J, leaving 16 bases between them. The CDR3 loop spans 16 amino acids. Germline V gives CDR1 LNHDA, CDR2 SQIVND (reference sequence). Variable domain in full (rest from reference TRBV19 and TRBJ2-2): DGGITQSPKYLFRKEGQNVTLSCEQNLNHDAMYWYRQDPGQGLRLIYYSQIVNDFQKGDIAEGYSVSREKKESFPLTVTSAQKNPTAFYLCASSGWGTTYTGELFFGEGSRLTVL.

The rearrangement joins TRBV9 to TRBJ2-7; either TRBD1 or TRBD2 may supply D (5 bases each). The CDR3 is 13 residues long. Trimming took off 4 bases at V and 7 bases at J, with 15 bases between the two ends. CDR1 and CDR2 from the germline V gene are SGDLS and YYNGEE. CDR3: CASSPLGVGEQYF. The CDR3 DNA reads TGTGCCAGCAGCCCACTGGGGGTTGGGGAGCAGTACTTC.

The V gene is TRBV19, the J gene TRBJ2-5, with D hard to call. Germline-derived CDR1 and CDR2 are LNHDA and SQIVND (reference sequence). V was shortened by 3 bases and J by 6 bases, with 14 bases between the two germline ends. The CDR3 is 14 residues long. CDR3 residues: CASSIGRTSQTQYF. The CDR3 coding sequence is TGTGCCAGTAGTATTGGGCGGACCTCCCAGACCCAGTACTTC.

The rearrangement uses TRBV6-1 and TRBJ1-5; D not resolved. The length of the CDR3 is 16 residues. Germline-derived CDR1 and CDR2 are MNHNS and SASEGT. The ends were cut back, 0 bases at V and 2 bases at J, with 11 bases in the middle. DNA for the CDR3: TGTGCCAGCAGTGAAGCACGTTCAGCCCGCAATCAGCCCCAGCATTTT. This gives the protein CASSEARSARNQPQHF.

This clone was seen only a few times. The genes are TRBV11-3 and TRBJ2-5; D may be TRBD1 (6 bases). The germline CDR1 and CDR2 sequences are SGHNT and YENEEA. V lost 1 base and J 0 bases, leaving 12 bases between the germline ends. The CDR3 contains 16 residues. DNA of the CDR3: TGTGCCAGCAGCTTAGCGTACGGGACAAACCAAGAGACCCAGTACTTC. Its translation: CASSLAYGTNQETQYF.

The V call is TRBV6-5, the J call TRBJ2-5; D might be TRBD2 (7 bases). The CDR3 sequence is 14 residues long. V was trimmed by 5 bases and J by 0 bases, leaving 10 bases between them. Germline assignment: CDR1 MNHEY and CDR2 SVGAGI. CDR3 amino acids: CASSRGGNQETQYF. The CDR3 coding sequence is TGTGCCAGCAGTAGGGGGGGGAACCAAGAGACCCAGTACTTC.

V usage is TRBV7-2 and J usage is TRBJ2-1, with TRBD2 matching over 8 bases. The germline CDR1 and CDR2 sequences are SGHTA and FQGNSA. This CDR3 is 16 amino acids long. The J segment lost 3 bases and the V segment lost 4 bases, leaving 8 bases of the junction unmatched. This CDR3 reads CASSSSTSALYNEQFF. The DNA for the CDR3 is TGTGCCAGCAGCTCCTCGACTAGCGCCCTCTACAATGAGCAGTTCTTC.

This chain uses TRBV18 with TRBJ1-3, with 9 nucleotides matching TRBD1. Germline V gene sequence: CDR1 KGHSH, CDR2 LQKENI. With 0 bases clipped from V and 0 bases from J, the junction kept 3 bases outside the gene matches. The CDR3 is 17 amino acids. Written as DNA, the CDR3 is TGTGCCAGCTCACCACCGACAGGGGGACCCTCTGGAAACACCATATATTTT. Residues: CASSPPTGGPSGNTIYF.

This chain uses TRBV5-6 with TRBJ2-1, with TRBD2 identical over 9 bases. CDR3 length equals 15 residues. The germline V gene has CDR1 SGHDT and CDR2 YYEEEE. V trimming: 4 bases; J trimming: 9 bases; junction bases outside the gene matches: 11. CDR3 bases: TGTGCCAGCAGCGTGAGGGGCGGGAGGGCCGTTGAGCAGTTCTTC. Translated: CASSVRGGRAVEQFF.